This entry lists 6 T cell receptor beta chains sequenced from one sample in a study of shared clonotypes between healthy human individuals. Naive CD8 cells, CD45RO-negative and positively selected for CCR7, excluded terminally differentiated effector memory CD45RA+ cells. TCRdb keeps only in-frame clones here, not all; method: immunoSEQ multiplex PCR. In the table there are roughly 600,000 clones, roughly 98% of which are singletons. The sample comprised naive CD8+ T cells sorted from blood. These receptors came from a man aged 30 to 39 in good health.

V usage is TRBV11-2 and J usage is TRBJ2-2, with 7 bases matching TRBD1. CDR3 size: 19 residues. CDR1 and CDR2 from the germline V gene are SGHAT and FQNNGV. V shed 0 bases, J shed 4 bases, and the junction held 14 bases outside the gene matches. The CDR3 loop is CASSLDWDSPIEFTGELFF. DNA for the CDR3: TGTGCCAGCAGCTTAGATTGGGACAGCCCTATCGAATTCACCGGGGAGCTGTTTTTT. Variable domain in full (rest from reference TRBV11-2 and TRBJ2-2): EAGVAQSPRYKIIEKRQSVAFWCNPISGHATLYWYQQILGQGPKLLIQFQNNGVVDDSQLPKDRFSAERLKGVDSTLKIQPAKLEDSAVYLCASSLDWDSPIEFTGELFFGEGSRLTVL.

The chain employs TRBV27 and TRBJ2-4; the D gene could be TRBD1 or TRBD2 (6 bases each). Germline lookup yields CDR1 MNHEY and CDR2 SMNVEV (reference sequence). The germline V and J ends were trimmed by 6 bases and 8 bases, with 17 bases remaining between them. The CDR3 loop spans 14 amino acids. In nucleotides, the CDR3 is TGTGCCAGCAGGACCTTGTGGGGGGCGGACATTCAGTACTTC. It specifies CASRTLWGADIQYF.

The J gene is TRBJ2-3, the V gene TRBV25-1; D is ambiguous. V was cut by 5 bases and J by 6 bases, with 9 bases left in between. Germline V gene lookup returns CDR1 MGHDK and CDR2 SYGVNS. This CDR3 region has 12 residues. CDR3 in DNA: TGTGCCAGCAGTCTCCACCTGGATACGCAGTATTTT. Protein product: CASSLHLDTQYF. Together with reference TRBV25-1 and TRBJ2-3, the CDR3 gives the full variable domain: EADIYQTPRYLVIGTGKKITLECSQTMGHDKMYWYQQDPGMELHLIHYSYGVNSTEKGDLSSESTVSRIRTEHFPLTLESARPSHTSQYLCASSLHLDTQYFGPGTRLTVL.

This clone has only one observation. The chain uses TRBV19 and TRBJ2-7; D is tentatively TRBD1 or TRBD2 (5 bases each). The germline V and J ends were trimmed by 6 bases and 3 bases, with 15 bases remaining between them. This CDR3 has 14 residues. CDR1 LNHDA and CDR2 SQIVND come from the germline V gene (reference sequence). The CDR3 bases are TGTGCCAGTAGCCCGGGACCGTCGGTCTACGAGCAGTACTTC. Its protein product is CASSPGPSVYEQYF.

V usage is TRBV27 and J usage is TRBJ2-3; D unresolved. Germline CDR1 and CDR2: MNHEY and SMNVEV (reference sequence). The CDR3 contains 13 residues. V gave up 0 bases and J gave up 4 bases, with 5 bases separating them. The CDR3 coding sequence is TGTGCCAGCAGTTTATCGACACCAGATACGCAGTATTTT. Protein: CASSLSTPDTQYF.

The rearrangement joins TRBV9 to TRBJ2-7, with TRBD1 matching 12 bases. Germline V gene sequence: CDR1 SGDLS, CDR2 YYNGEE. The CDR3 loop spans 14 amino acids. Trimming at V came to 4 bases and at J to 6 bases, leaving 5 bases not matched to a gene. The CDR3, as DNA: TGTGCCAGCAGCCTGGGACAGGGGGCCGTCGAGCAGTACTTC. Translated, it gives CASSLGQGAVEQYF. Full variable domain (missing parts from reference TRBV9 and TRBJ2-7): DSGVTQTPKHLITATGQRVTLRCSPRSGDLSVYWYQQSLDQGLQFLIQYYNGEERAKGNILERFSAQQFPDLHSELNLSSLELGDSALYFCASSLGQGAVEQYFGPGTRLTVT.